One and the same sample provided the 20 T cell receptor beta chains below, sequenced in a study of CD8+ T cells in alopecia areata. The authors extracted RNA and reverse transcribed it into cDNA as the sequencing template. Only in-frame clones appear in the TCRdb table, and some are missing; sequencing was by immunoSEQ multiplex PCR. The data show approximately 300,000 clones, none appearing only once, with 1.2% held by the ten largest. Markers including CD4, CD8alpha, NKG2D and NKG2ACE guided sorting of pooled cutaneous lymph node cells. Material: CD4+ T cells sorted from a lymph node. Receptors were obtained from a C3H/HeJ mouse with alopecia areata. The strain's MHC type: H2-k.

Points on this clone: All gene names here are mouse names. The CDR3 is cut off 3 residues early in the read; its end comes from the germline J gene. The genes are TRBV19 and TRBJ1-6; D is possibly TRBD1 (5 bases). TRBJ1-6 is sorted into the ORF group, with uncertain function. Germline-derived CDR1 and CDR2 are FNHDT and SITEND (reference sequence). Trimming removed 5 bases at V and 3 bases at J, with 9 bases between. This CDR3 is 14 amino acids long. The CDR3 protein is CASSRTLYNSPLYF. Incomplete CDR3 DNA: TGTGCCAGCAGCCGGACACTCTATAATTCGCCC.

This clone has just a few counts. Genes and germline come from the mouse. The read finishes 4 residues shy of the CDR3 end, and the germline J gene is used to complete it. Other DNA variants within this sample encode the same CDR3. The chain carries TRBV1 and TRBJ1-2, with TRBD1 matching 11 bases. The CDR3 sequence is 14 residues long. The germline V gene has CDR1 NSQYPW and CDR2 LRSPGD (reference sequence). The CDR3 sequence is CTCSARDRGSDYTF. Partial CDR3 DNA: TGCACCTGCAGTGCTCGGGACAGGGGGTCC. The entire variable domain, with the rest obtained from reference TRBV1 and TRBJ1-2, is as follows: VTLLEQNPRWRLVPRGQAVNLRCILKNSQYPWMSWYQQDLQKQLQWLFTLRSPGDKEVKSLPGADYLATRVTDTELRLQVANMSQGRTLYCTCSARDRGSDYTFGSGTRLLVI.

This clone has just a few counts. Germline and genes: mouse. The read falls 4 residues short of the CDR3 end, and the missing part is taken from the germline J gene. J is TRBJ2-1 and V is TRBV17; tentatively, D is TRBD1 (6 bases). Germline values: CDR1 MNHDT, CDR2 YYDKIL. The V gene lost 2 bases and the J gene lost 5 bases, with 10 bases spanning the gap. The CDR3 length is 14 residues. Incomplete CDR3 DNA: TGTGCTAGCAGTAGAAGGGGACAAAATGCT. This sequence encodes CASSRRGQNA. In full, the CDR3 reads CASSRRGQNAEQFF. The variable domain in full, completed from reference TRBV17 and TRBJ2-1, reads DTTVKQNPRYKLARVGKPVNLICSQTMNHDTMYWYQKKPNQAPKLLLFYYDKILNREADTFEKFQSSRPNNSFCSLYIGSAGLEYSAMYLCASSRRGQNAEQFFGPGTRLTVL.

As for this clone: Any gene name here is a mouse gene name. The read ends 4 residues early relative to the CDR3; the germline J gene fills the gap. Additional DNA sequences in this sample encode the identical CDR3. The chain carries TRBV19 and TRBJ2-7, with a weak D call TRBD2 (6 bases). Germline values: CDR1 FNHDT, CDR2 SITEND (reference sequence). The CDR3 extends over 12 amino acids. This CDR3 reads CASSIWGYEQYF. CDR3 bases read: TGTGCCAGCAGTATTTGGGGGTAT.

In the case of this clone: The germline and genes are mouse ones. The read ends 4 residues before the CDR3 terminus; that terminus is restored from the germline J gene. This chain uses TRBV1 with TRBJ2-3; D may be TRBD1 (5 bases). V was cut by 6 bases and J by 0 bases, with 13 bases left in between. The CDR3 is 15 residues long. Per germline, CDR1 NSQYPW and CDR2 LRSPGD (reference sequence). The sequenced CDR3 bases are TGCACCTGCAGCCCCCAGGGAACTAGTGCAGAA. This translates into CTCSPQGTSAE. The CDR3 in full is CTCSPQGTSAETLYF.

On this clone: Germline and genes here are mouse. Within the sample, other DNA sequences also encode this same CDR3. The CDR3 DNA, read in part, is TGTGCCAGCAGTATTCGGACAGGGGGCTCC. As protein: CASSIRTGGS. The full CDR3 protein reads CASSIRTGGSDYTF. The chain uses TRBV19 and TRBJ1-2; TRBD1 matches at 10 bases. Coverage ceases 4 residues before the CDR3 finishes, and the germline J gene fills in the end. The V gene's germline CDR1 is FNHDT and CDR2 SITEND (reference sequence). The trim removed 2 bases at V and 4 bases at J, leaving 2 bases unmatched. The CDR3 consists of 14 residues. Complete variable domain (other parts from reference TRBV19 and TRBJ1-2): GGIITQTPKFLIGQEGQKLTLKCQQNFNHDTMYWYRQDSGKGLRLIYYSITENDLQKGDLSEGYDASREKKSSFSLTVTSAQKNEMAVFLCASSIRTGGSDYTFGSGTRLLVI.

Comments on this clone: Mouse gene names and germline throughout. The read halts 4 residues ahead of the CDR3 end, with the missing end drawn from the germline J gene. This specimen includes other DNA sequences encoding the same CDR3. The J gene is TRBJ2-2, the V gene TRBV13-2, with D perhaps TRBD1 (5 bases). Trimming took off 1 base at V and 5 bases at J, with 6 bases between the two ends. CDR1 is NNHNN and CDR2 is SYGAGS in the germline V gene (reference sequence). The CDR3 contains 13 residues. The CDR3 DNA, read in part, is TGTGCCAGCGGTGATCAGGGAACCGGG. Translation: CASGDQGTG. The CDR3 reads in full as CASGDQGTGQLYF.

As regards this clone: Gene names and germline match the mouse. The read ends 4 residues early relative to the CDR3; the germline J gene fills the gap. The chain has TRBV13-1 and TRBJ2-1, with 8 bases aligning to TRBD2. CDR3 length: 16 residues. Germline trimming cut 0 bases from V and 1 base from J; bases unmatched to any gene: 3. Per the germline V gene, CDR1 is NSHNY and CDR2 is SYGAGN. CDR3 DNA (partial): TGTGCCAGCAGTGATGTACTGGGGGCCAACTATGCT. Its protein is CASSDVLGANYA. The full CDR3 sequence reads CASSDVLGANYAEQFF.

This clone was counted only a few times. Each gene name is a mouse one. The read stops 4 residues short of the end of the CDR3; the missing end is completed from the germline J gene. J is TRBJ2-1 and V is TRBV13-2; weak D call: TRBD1 (6 bases). V lost 5 bases, J lost 1 base, and 13 bases lay in between. This CDR3 is 15 amino acids long. From germline, CDR1 is NNHNN and CDR2 SYGAGS (reference sequence). Partial CDR3 DNA: TGTGCCAGCGGGAGGGGGAGGAGGAACTATGCT. Its protein is CASGRGRRNYA. The full CDR3 protein reads CASGRGRRNYAEQFF.

This clone showed up just a few times. The genes are named according to mouse. The DNA ends 4 residues before the CDR3 does, and the rest of the CDR3 is filled in from the germline J gene. This chain connects TRBV4 to TRBJ2-3, with a tentative D call TRBD1 (7 bases). The CDR3 is 14 amino acids. Trimming pared 6 bases from V and 0 bases from J, leaving 10 bases between. Germline CDR1 and CDR2: LGHDT and YNNKQL (reference sequence). CDR3 DNA, as far as it was read: TGTGCCAGCAGGAAGGGGGCTAGTGCAGAA. Protein sequence: CASRKGASAE. The complete CDR3 sequence is CASRKGASAETLYF. Together with reference TRBV4 and TRBJ2-3, the CDR3 gives the full variable domain: ETAVFQTPNYHVTQVGNEVSFNCKQTLGHDTMYWYKQDSKKLLKIMFSYNNKQLIVNETVPRRFSPQSSDKAHLNLRIKSVEPEDSAVYLCASRKGASAETLYFGSGTRLTVL.

Comment on this clone: Gene names are the mouse ones. The sequenced fragment ends 4 residues before the CDR3 boundary, so the rest is inferred from the germline J gene. Other DNA sequences in this specimen translate into the identical CDR3. V usage is TRBV5 and J usage is TRBJ2-1; 7 nucleotides align to TRBD1. The V gene's germline CDR1 is LGHNA and CDR2 YNLKQL (reference sequence). The CDR3 extends over 15 amino acids. V was clipped by 4 bases and J by 1 base; unmatched bases: 4. The sequenced CDR3 bases are TGTGCCAGCAGCCCCCGGGACAGAAACTATGCT. Translated: CASSPRDRNYA. The whole CDR3 sequence is CASSPRDRNYAEQFF.

A word on this clone: The gene names given are mouse names. The observed sequence ends 4 residues before the CDR3 terminus, with the missing tail filled in from the germline J gene. Within the sample, other DNA sequences also encode this same CDR3. This chain uses TRBV19 with TRBJ2-7, with 9 positions matching TRBD2. Germline CDR1 FNHDT, CDR2 SITEND (reference sequence). The CDR3 length is 13 residues. The CDR3 is CASSPTGGYEQYF. CDR3 bases read: TGTGCCAGCAGCCCGACTGGGGGTTAT.

Concerning this clone itself: Gene names follow the mouse nomenclature. The read ends 4 residues before the CDR3 terminus; that terminus is restored from the germline J gene. The chain employs TRBV13-3 and TRBJ1-1; weak D call: TRBD1 (5 bases). Deletions cut 3 bases from V and 1 base from J, with 7 bases between. Germline values: CDR1 NNHDY, CDR2 SYVADS. The CDR3 is made up of 13 amino acids. The CDR3 sequence is CASSVDRNTEVFF. The part of the CDR3 DNA that was read is TGTGCCAGCAGTGTCGACAGAAACACA.

A few counts support this clone. Genes here carry mouse names. With the read ending 4 residues before the CDR3 end, the germline J gene is used to fill in that end. The genes are TRBV5 and TRBJ2-2; TRBD1 matches 8 bases. Germline CDR1 is LGHNA and CDR2 is YNLKQL (reference sequence). After removal of 2 bases from V and 0 bases from J, the junction contained 2 bases not matched to a gene. The CDR3 consists of 16 residues. The DNA read from the CDR3 is TGTGCCAGCAGCCAACCACAGGGGGCAAACACCGGG. Protein sequence: CASSQPQGANTG. The complete CDR3 reads CASSQPQGANTGQLYF.

This clone was observed a few times. The genes and germline here are from mouse. The CDR3 is cut off 4 residues early in the read; its end comes from the germline J gene. The chain recombines TRBV29 with TRBJ2-5, with 7 bases aligning to TRBD1. V was clipped by 5 bases and J by 3 bases; unmatched bases: 5. This CDR3 has 14 amino acids. Per germline, CDR1 MSHET and CDR2 SYDVDS. The sequenced part of the CDR3 DNA is TGTGCTAGCAGTCCGGCGACAGGGCAAGAC. It translates to CASSPATGQD. The CDR3 in full is CASSPATGQDTQYF.

This clone was observed a few times. Gene labels here are mouse ones. The read falls 4 residues short of the CDR3 end, and the missing part is taken from the germline J gene. This chain connects TRBV13-3 to TRBJ2-3; D not resolved. The CDR3 length is 16 residues. V was trimmed by 2 bases and J by 0 bases, leaving 13 bases between them. Looked up from germline, CDR1 is NNHDY and CDR2 is SYVADS. CDR3 loop: CASSENSLSSAETLYF. The sequenced CDR3 bases are TGTGCCAGCAGTGAAAACAGCCTATCTAGTGCAGAA.

This clone occurred a few times. The genes and germline here are from mouse. From the germline J gene comes the end of the CDR3, since the read stops 4 residues before it. The rearrangement uses TRBV14 and TRBJ1-2; no clear D gene. Per the germline V gene, CDR1 is SGHDT and CDR2 is FRDEAV. The CDR3 sequence is 13 residues long. Trimming pared 6 bases from V and 1 base from J, leaving 10 bases between. Partial CDR3 DNA: TGTGCCAGCACCCCGTGGGGAAACTCC. Translating it yields CASTPWGNS. The entire CDR3 is CASTPWGNSDYTF.

Note on this clone: The genes are named according to mouse. The read finishes 4 residues shy of the CDR3 end, and the germline J gene is used to complete it. The gene calls are TRBV31 and TRBJ2-7, with TRBD1 as a possible D gene (6 bases). The CDR3 spans 13 residues. Germline V lookup: CDR1 GKSSPN, CDR2 SITVG. V was trimmed by 2 bases and J by 2 bases, leaving 10 bases between them. The CDR3 sequence is CAWSVGTTYEQYF. Incomplete CDR3 DNA: TGTGCCTGGAGTGTCGGGACAACCTAT.

Concerning this clone: Gene labels here are mouse ones. The missing CDR3 end, 4 residues past where the read stops, is filled in from the germline J gene. V and J are TRBV13-1 and TRBJ2-5; 7 bases line up with TRBD2. The CDR3 spans 14 residues. Germline CDR1 NSHNY, CDR2 SYGAGN. The CDR3 DNA, read in part, is TGTGCCAGCAGTGATGCGGCCTGGGGGGAC. This codes for CASSDAAWGD. The complete CDR3 reads CASSDAAWGDTQYF.

With regard to this clone: The gene symbols are mouse symbols. The read falls 4 residues short of the CDR3 end, and the missing part is taken from the germline J gene. V and J are TRBV13-1 and TRBJ1-1; 11 bases align to TRBD1. This CDR3 has 17 amino acids. In germline, CDR1 is NSHNY, CDR2 SYGAGN. Trimming removed 0 bases from V and 0 bases from J; junction bases left unmatched: 4. The sequenced part of the CDR3 DNA is TGTGCCAGCAGTGATGCTCCGGGACAGGGGGCAAACACA. It translates to CASSDAPGQGANT. The whole CDR3 is CASSDAPGQGANTEVFF.